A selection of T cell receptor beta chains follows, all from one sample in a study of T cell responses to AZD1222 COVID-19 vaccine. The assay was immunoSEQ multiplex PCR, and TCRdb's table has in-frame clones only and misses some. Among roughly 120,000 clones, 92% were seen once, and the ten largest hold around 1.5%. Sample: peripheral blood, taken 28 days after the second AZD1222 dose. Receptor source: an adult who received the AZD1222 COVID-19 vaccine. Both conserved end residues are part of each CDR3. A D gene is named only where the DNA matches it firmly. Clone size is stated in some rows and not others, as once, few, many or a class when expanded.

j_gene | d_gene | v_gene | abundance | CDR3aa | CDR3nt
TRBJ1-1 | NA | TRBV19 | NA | CASSLRTGTEAFF | TGTGCCAGCAGTTTAAGGACCGGCACTGAAGCTTTCTTT
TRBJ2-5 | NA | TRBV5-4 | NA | CASSLDRGETQYF | TGTGCCAGCAGCTTGGACAGAGGGGAGACCCAGTACTTC
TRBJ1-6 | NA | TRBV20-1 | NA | CSAQANSPLHF | TGCAGTGCACAAGCTAATTCACCCCTCCACTTT
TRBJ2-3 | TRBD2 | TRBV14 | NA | CASSQDAKEPGLAGGIVDTQYF | TGTGCCAGCAGCCAAGACGCAAAGGAGCCGGGACTAGCGGGAGGGATAGTAGATACGCAGTATTTT
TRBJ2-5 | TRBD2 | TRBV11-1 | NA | CASSPRGEIETQYF | TGTGCCAGCAGCCCCCGGGGGGAGATTGAGACCCAGTACTTC
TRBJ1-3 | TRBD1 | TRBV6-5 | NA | CASRTGSDSGNTIYF | TGTGCCAGCAGGACAGGGTCGGACTCTGGAAACACCATATATTTT
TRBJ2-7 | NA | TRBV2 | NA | CASILAEVGSYEQYF | TGTGCCAGCATCTTAGCGGAGGTAGGCTCCTACGAGCAGTACTTC
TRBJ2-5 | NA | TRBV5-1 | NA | CASSRQGGASQETQYF | TGCGCCAGCAGCCGCCAAGGAGGGGCCTCCCAAGAGACCCAGTACTTC
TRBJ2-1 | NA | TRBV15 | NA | CATSSGRTHSSYNEQFF | TGTGCCACCAGCAGCGGAAGGACACATAGCTCCTACAATGAGCAGTTCTTC
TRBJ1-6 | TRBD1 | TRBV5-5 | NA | CASSEWTGATPLHF | TGTGCCAGCAGCGAATGGACAGGGGCGACGCCCCTCCACTTT
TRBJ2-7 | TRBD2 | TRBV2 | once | CASRPGLAGRNEQYF | TGTGCCAGCAGACCGGGACTAGCGGGACGCAACGAGCAGTACTTC
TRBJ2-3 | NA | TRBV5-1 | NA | CASSLSALEGDTQYF | TGCGCCAGCAGCTTGAGTGCCCTAGAGGGGGATACGCAGTATTTT
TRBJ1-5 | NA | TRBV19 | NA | CASSIDLPGEGQPQHF | TGTGCCAGTAGTATAGATCTACCTGGGGAGGGACAGCCCCAGCATTTT
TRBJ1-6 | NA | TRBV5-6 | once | CASSRRLGDNYNSPLHF | TGTGCCAGCAGCCGAAGATTGGGGGACAACTATAATTCACCCCTCCACTTT
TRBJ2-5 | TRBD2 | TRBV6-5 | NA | CASSRLAGAETQYF | TGTGCCAGCAGTAGACTAGCGGGAGCAGAGACCCAGTACTTC
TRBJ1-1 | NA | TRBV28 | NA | CASRPGRTGRTEAFF | TGTGCCAGCAGGCCCGGTAGGACGGGGCGCACTGAAGCTTTCTTT
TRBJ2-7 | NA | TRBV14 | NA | CASSPGSSYEQYF | TGTGCCAGCAGCCCAGGGAGTTCCTACGAGCAGTACTTC
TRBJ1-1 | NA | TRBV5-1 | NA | CASSLGGLGVDTEAFF | TGCGCCAGCAGCTTGGGGGGTCTGGGTGTTGACACTGAAGCTTTCTTT
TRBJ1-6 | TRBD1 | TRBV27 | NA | CASRTGNSPLHF | TGTGCCAGCAGGACAGGGAATTCACCCCTCCACTTT
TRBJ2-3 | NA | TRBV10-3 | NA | CAISVDSGTDTQYF | TGTGCCATCAGTGTCGATAGCGGCACAGATACGCAGTATTTT
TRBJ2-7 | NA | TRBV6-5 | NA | CASSSEGAFSYEQYF | TGTGCCAGCAGTTCCGAGGGAGCTTTCTCCTACGAGCAGTACTTC
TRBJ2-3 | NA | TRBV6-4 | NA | CASSTASTDTQYF | TGTGCCAGCTCGACGGCTAGCACAGATACGCAGTATTTT
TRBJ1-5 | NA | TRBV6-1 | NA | CASSELGSNQPQHF | TGTGCCAGCAGTGAACTAGGTAGCAATCAGCCCCAGCATTTT
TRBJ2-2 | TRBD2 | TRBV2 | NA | CASSSLAGGETGELFF | TGTGCCAGCAGTTCGCTAGCGGGAGGGGAAACCGGGGAGCTGTTTTTT
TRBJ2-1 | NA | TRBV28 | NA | CASGESLSGNEQFF | TGTGCCAGCGGCGAATCATTAAGCGGGAATGAGCAGTTCTTC
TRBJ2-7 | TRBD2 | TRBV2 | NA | CASSALAGGEQYF | TGTGCCAGCAGTGCCCTAGCGGGAGGTGAGCAGTACTTC
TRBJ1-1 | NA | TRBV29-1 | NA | CSVGGQTLEAFF | TGCAGCGTTGGGGGACAAACCCTAGAAGCTTTCTTT
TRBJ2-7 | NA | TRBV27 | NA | CASSLLGDLGYEQYF | TGTGCCAGCAGTTTATTGGGGGATCTAGGATACGAGCAGTACTTC
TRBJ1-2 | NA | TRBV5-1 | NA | CASSYRGYGYTF | TGCGCCAGCAGCTACCGGGGCTATGGCTACACCTTC
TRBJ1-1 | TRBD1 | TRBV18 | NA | CASHGTALNTEAFF | TGTGCCAGCCACGGGACAGCCCTGAACACTGAAGCTTTCTTT
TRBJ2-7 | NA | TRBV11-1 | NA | CASSLVRDYEQYF | TGTGCCAGCAGCTTAGTCAGGGACTACGAGCAGTACTTC
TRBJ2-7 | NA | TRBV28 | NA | CASSLFNEQYF | TGTGCCAGCAGTTTATTCAACGAGCAGTACTTC
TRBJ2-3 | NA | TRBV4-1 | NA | CASSNLGLADTQYF | TGCGCCAGCAGCAACCTCGGGCTGGCAGATACGCAGTATTTT
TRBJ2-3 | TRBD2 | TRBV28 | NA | CASRPPGLGIDTQYF | TGTGCCAGCAGGCCGCCGGGACTAGGAATAGATACGCAGTATTTT
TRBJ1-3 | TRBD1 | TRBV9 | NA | CASSVGGGGTAGNTIYF | TGTGCCAGCAGCGTAGGAGGAGGGGGCACGGCTGGAAACACCATATATTTT
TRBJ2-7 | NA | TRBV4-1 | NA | CASSLNSETRYEQYF | TGCGCCAGCAGCCTTAATAGCGAAACGCGGTACGAGCAGTACTTC
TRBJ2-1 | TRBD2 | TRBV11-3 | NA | CASSYLFSGRAYNEQFF | TGTGCCAGCAGCTACTTATTTAGCGGGAGGGCCTACAATGAGCAGTTCTTC
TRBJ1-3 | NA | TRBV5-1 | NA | CASSFSPGGNGNTIYF | TGCGCCAGCAGCTTTTCTCCCGGAGGTAATGGAAACACCATATATTTT
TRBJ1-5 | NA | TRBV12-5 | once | CASGSGGDQPQHF | TGTGCTAGTGGCTCCGGGGGGGACCAGCCCCAGCATTTT
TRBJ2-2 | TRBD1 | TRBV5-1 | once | CASSSTPGGGPGELFF | TGCGCCAGCAGCTCCACACCAGGGGGCGGACCCGGGGAGCTGTTTTTT
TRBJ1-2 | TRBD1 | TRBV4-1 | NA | CASSQNLRTGGYGYTF | TGCGCCAGCAGCCAGAACCTCAGGACAGGGGGCTATGGCTACACCTTC
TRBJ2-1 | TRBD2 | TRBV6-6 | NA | CASRQAGRRSLDEQFF | TGTGCCAGCAGGCAAGCGGGACGCAGGAGTCTTGATGAGCAGTTCTTC
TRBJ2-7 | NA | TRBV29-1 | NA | CSVLGSGAYEQYF | TGCAGCGTTCTCGGGTCGGGGGCCTACGAGCAGTACTTC
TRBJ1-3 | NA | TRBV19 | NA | CASSIESGAGNTIYF | TGTGCCAGTAGTATAGAATCCGGAGCGGGAAACACCATATATTTT
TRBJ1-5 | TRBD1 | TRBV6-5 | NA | CASSPGQGNNQPQHF | TGTGCCAGCAGTCCGGGACAGGGTAACAATCAGCCCCAGCATTTT
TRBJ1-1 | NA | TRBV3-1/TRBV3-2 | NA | CASTQKGGGAEAFF | TGTGCCAGCACCCAAAAGGGAGGGGGAGCTGAAGCTTTCTTT
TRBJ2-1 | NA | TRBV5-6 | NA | CASSLLGYEQFF | TGTGCCAGCAGCTTATTGGGTTATGAGCAGTTCTTC
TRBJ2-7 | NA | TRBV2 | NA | CASSGGFYEQYF | TGTGCCAGCAGTGGCGGTTTCTACGAGCAGTACTTC
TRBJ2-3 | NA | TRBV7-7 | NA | CASSLRSGGGPDTQYF | TGTGCTAGCAGCTTACGATCTGGTGGGGGTCCAGATACGCAGTATTTT
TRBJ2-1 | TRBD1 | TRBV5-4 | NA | CASSLGGATSSYNEQFF | TGTGCCAGCAGCTTAGGGGGCGCCACCAGCTCCTACAATGAGCAGTTCTTC
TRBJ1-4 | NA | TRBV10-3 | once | CAISEWDKNEKLFF | TGTGCCATCAGTGAGTGGGACAAAAACGAAAAACTGTTTTTT
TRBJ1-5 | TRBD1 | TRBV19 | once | CASSPPTGNQPQHF | TGTGCCAGTAGTCCCCCGACAGGGAACCAGCCCCAGCATTTT
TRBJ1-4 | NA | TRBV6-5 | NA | CASSQGRDEKLFF | TGTGCCAGCAGCCAAGGGAGGGACGAAAAACTGTTTTTT
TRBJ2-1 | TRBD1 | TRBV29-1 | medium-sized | CSARRDRVTNNEQFF | TGCAGCGCCCGACGGGACAGGGTCACTAACAATGAGCAGTTCTTC
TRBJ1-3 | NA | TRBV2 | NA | CASSDYSHSGNTIYF | TGTGCCAGCAGTGATTACAGCCACTCTGGAAACACCATATATTTT
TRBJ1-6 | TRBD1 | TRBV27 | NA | CASSTGQGKGSPLHF | TGTGCCAGCAGTACGGGACAGGGAAAAGGATCACCCCTCCACTTT
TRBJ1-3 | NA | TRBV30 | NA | CAWSVLKHSGNTIYF | TGTGCCTGGAGTGTCCTGAAACACTCTGGAAACACCATATATTTT
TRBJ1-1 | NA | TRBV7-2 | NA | CASSLAVRGTEAFF | TGTGCCAGCAGCTTAGCCGTAAGGGGCACTGAAGCTTTCTTT